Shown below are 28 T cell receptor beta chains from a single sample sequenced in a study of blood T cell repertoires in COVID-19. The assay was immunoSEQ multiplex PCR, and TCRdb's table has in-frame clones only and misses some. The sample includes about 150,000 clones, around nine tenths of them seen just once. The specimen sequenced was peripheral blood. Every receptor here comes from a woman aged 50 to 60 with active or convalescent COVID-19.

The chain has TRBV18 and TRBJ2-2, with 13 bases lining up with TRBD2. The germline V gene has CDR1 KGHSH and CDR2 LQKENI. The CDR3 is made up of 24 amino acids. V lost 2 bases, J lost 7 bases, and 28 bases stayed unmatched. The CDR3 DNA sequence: TGTGCCAGCTCACCAGGGGAGGTGTTCATTTTGACTAGCGGGAGGTCTCGCTTCGTCGGGGAGCTGTTTTTT. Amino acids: CASSPGEVFILTSGRSRFVGELFF.

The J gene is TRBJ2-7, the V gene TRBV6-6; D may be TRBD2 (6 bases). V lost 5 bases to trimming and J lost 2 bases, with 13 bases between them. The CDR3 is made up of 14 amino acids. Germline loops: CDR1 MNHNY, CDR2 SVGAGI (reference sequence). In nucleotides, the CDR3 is TGTGCCAGCAGTCCGGGACCGGGGGCCTACGAGCAGTACTTC. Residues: CASSPGPGAYEQYF.

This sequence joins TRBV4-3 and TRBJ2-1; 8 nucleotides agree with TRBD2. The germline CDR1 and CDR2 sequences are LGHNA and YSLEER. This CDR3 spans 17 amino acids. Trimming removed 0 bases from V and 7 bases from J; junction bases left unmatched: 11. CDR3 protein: CASSQDSGGAVENEQFF. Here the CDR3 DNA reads TGCGCCAGCAGCCAAGATTCGGGGGGGGCCGTGGAGAATGAGCAGTTCTTC.

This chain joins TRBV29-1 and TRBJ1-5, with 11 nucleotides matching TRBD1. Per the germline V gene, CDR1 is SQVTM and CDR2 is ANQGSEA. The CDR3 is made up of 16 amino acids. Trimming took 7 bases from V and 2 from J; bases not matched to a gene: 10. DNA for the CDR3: TGCAGCGCAAGCACTGGACAGGGGGCTGGCAATCAGCCCCAGCATTTT. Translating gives CSASTGQGAGNQPQHF.

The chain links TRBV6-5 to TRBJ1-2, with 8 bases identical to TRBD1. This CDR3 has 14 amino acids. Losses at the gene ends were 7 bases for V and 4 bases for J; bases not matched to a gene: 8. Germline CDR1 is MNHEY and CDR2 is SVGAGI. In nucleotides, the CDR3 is TGTGCCAGCATCCAGACAGGGGTGGGCTATGGCTACACCTTC. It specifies CASIQTGVGYGYTF.

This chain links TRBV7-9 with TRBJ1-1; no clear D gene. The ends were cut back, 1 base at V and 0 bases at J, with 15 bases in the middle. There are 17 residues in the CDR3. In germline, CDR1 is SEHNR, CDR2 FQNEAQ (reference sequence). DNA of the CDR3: TGTGCCAGCAGCTTAGGACGGCTCACTATAATGAACACTGAAGCTTTCTTT. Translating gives CASSLGRLTIMNTEAFF.

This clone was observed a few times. The CDR3 loop is CAWSDRDTEAFF. CDR3 in DNA: TGTGCCTGGAGCGACAGGGACACTGAAGCTTTCTTT. This chain links TRBV30 with TRBJ1-1, with 7 bases identical to TRBD1. Losses at the gene ends were 3 bases for V and 3 bases for J; bases not matched to a gene: 1. Germline V gene data show CDR1 as GTSNPN and CDR2 as SVGIG (reference sequence). This CDR3 has 12 amino acids.

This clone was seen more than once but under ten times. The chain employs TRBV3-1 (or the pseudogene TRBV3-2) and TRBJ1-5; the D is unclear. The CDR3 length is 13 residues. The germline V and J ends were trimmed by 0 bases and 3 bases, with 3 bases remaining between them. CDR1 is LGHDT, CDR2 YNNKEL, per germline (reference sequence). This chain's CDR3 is CASSQDLNQPQHF. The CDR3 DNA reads TGTGCCAGCAGCCAAGACCTCAATCAGCCCCAGCATTTT.

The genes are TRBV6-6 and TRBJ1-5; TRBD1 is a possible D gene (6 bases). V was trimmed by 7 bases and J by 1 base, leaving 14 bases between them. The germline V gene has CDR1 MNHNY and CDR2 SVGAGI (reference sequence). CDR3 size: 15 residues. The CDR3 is CASTPGVVSNQPQHF. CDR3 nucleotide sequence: TGTGCCAGCACGCCAGGGGTAGTGAGCAATCAGCCCCAGCATTTT.

The CDR3, as DNA: TGTGCCAGCAGCGCAGGGACAAGCTACGAGCAGTACTTC. Protein: CASSAGTSYEQYF. The gene calls are TRBV7-2 and TRBJ2-7; D possibly corresponds to TRBD1 (6 bases). CDR3 length: 13 amino acids. Germline CDR1 SGHTA, CDR2 FQGNSA. V was shortened by 5 bases and J by 3 bases, with 11 bases between the two germline ends.

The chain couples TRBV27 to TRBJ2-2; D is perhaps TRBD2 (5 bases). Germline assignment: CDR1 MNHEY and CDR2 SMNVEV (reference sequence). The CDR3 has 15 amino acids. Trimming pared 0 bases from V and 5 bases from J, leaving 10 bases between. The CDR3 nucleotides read TGTGCCAGCAGTTTATCGGTAGAGGGTACCGGGGAGCTGTTTTTT. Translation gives CASSLSVEGTGELFF.

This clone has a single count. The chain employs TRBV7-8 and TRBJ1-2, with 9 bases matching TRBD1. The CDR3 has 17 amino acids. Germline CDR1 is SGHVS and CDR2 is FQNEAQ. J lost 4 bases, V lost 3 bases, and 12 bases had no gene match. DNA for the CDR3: TGTGCCAGCAGCTTCACGTCCGGGACAGGGAGGAGCTATGGCTACACCTTC. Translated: CASSFTSGTGRSYGYTF.

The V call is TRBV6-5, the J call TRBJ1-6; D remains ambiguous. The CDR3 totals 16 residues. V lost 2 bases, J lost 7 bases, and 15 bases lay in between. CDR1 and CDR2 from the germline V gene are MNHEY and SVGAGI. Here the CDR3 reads CASSYALAGVNSPLHF. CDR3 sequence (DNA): TGTGCCAGCAGTTACGCTCTTGCGGGAGTAAATTCACCCCTCCACTTT.

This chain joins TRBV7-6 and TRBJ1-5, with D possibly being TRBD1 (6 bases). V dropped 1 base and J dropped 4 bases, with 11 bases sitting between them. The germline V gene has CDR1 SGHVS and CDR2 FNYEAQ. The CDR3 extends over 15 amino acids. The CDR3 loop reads CASSLGTASNQPQHF. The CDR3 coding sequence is TGTGCCAGCAGCTTAGGGACAGCGAGTAATCAGCCCCAGCATTTT.

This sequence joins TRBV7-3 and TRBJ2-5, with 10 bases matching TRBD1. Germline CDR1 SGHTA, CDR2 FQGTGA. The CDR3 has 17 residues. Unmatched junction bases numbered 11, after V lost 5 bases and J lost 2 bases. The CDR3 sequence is CASSPGDRGIFQETQYF. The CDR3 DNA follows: TGTGCCAGCAGCCCGGGGGACAGGGGAATTTTTCAAGAGACCCAGTACTTC. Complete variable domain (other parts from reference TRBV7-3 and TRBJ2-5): GAGVSQTPSNKVTEKGKYVELRCDPISGHTALYWYRQSLGQGPEFLIYFQGTGAADDSGLPNDRFFAVRPEGSVSTLKIQRTERGDSAVYLCASSPGDRGIFQETQYFGPGTRLLVL.

CDR3 in amino acids: CASSRLAGVGADTQYF. In DNA form, the CDR3 reads TGTGCCAGCAGCCGCCTAGCGGGAGTTGGCGCAGATACGCAGTATTTT. The rearrangement joins TRBV7-6 to TRBJ2-3; 10 bases are shared with TRBD2. V shed 5 bases and J 4 bases; nucleotides not matched to a gene: 9. CDR3 length: 16 amino acids. The germline V gene has CDR1 SGHVS and CDR2 FNYEAQ. Full variable domain (remainder filled in from reference TRBV7-6 and TRBJ2-3): GAGVSQSPRYKVTKRGQDVALRCDPISGHVSLYWYRQALGQGPEFLTYFNYEAQQDKSGLPNDRFSAERPEGSISTLTIQRTEQRDSAMYRCASSRLAGVGADTQYFGPGTRLTVL.

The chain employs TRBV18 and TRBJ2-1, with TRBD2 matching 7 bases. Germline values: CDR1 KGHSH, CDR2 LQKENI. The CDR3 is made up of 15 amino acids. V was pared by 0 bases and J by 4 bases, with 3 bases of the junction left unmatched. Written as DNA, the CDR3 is TGTGCCAGCTCACCACCGGGGGGGGGTTACAATGAGCAGTTCTTC. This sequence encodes CASSPPGGGYNEQFF.

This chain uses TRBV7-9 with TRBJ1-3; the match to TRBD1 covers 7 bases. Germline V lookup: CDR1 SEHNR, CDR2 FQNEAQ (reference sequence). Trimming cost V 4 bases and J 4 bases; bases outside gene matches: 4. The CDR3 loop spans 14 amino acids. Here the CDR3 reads CASSSDREGNTIYF. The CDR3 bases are TGTGCCAGCAGCTCCGACAGGGAGGGAAACACCATATATTTT. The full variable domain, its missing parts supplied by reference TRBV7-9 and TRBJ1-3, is DTGVSQNPRHKITKRGQNVTFRCDPISEHNRLYWYRQTLGQGPEFLTYFQNEAQLEKSRLLSDRFSAERPKGSFSTLEIQRTEQGDSAMYLCASSSDREGNTIYFGEGSWLTVV.

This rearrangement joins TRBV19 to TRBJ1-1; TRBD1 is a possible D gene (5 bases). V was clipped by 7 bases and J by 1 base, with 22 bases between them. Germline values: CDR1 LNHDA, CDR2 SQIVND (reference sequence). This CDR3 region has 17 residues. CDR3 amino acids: CASTSGGGRLWNTEAFF. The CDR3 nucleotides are TGTGCCAGTACCTCGGGCGGGGGGAGACTTTGGAACACTGAAGCTTTCTTT.

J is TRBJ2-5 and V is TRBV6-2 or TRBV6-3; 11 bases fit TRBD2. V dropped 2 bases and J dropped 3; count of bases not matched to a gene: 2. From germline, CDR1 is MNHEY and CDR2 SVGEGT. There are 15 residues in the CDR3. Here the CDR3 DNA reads TGTGCCAGCAGTTACCCGACTAGCGGGAAAGAGACCCAGTACTTC. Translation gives CASSYPTSGKETQYF.

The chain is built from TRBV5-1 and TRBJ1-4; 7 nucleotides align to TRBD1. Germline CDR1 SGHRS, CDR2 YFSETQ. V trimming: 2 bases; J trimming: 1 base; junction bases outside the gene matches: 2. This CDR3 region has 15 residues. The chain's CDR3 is CASSFTGVTNEKLFF. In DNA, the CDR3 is TGCGCCAGCAGCTTCACAGGGGTAACTAATGAAAAACTGTTTTTT.

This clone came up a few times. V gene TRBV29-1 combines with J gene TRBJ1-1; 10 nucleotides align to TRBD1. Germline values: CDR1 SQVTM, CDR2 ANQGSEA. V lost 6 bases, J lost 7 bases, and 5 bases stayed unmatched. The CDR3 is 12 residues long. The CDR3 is CSVQGTGVEAFF. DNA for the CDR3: TGCAGCGTACAAGGGACAGGGGTTGAAGCTTTCTTT.

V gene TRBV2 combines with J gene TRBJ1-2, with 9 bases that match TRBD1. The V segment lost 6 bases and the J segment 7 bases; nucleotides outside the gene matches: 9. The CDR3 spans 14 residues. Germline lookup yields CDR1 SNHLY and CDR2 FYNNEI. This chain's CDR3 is CASRRPGTGLGYTF. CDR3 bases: TGTGCCAGCAGACGCCCCGGGACAGGGCTTGGCTACACCTTC.

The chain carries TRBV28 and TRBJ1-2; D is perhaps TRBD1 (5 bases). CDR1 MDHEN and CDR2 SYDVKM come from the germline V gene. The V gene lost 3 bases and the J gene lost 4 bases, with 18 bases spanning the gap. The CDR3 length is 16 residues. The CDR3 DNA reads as TGTGCCAGCAGTTTTCAGGGAGGGGACCCCCCCTATGGCTACACCTTC. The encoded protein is CASSFQGGDPPYGYTF.

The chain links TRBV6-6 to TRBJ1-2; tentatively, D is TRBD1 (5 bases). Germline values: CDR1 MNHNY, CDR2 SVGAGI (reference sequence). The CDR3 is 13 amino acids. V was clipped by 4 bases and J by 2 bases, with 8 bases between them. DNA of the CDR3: TGTGCCAGCAGTTCTTCAGGGAACTATGGCTACACCTTC. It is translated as CASSSSGNYGYTF.

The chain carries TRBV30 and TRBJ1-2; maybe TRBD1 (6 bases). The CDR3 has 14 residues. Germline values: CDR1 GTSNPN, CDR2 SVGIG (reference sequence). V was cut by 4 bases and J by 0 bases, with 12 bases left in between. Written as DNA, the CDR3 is TGTGCCTGGAACCGGGACACCTCTAACTATGGCTACACCTTC. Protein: CAWNRDTSNYGYTF.

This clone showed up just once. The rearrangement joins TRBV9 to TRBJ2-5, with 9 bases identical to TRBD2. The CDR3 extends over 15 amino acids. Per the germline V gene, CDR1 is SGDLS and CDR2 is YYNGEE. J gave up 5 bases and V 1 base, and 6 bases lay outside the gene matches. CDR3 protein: CASSVLSGRLETQYF. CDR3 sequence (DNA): TGTGCCAGCAGCGTACTGAGCGGGAGGTTGGAGACCCAGTACTTC.

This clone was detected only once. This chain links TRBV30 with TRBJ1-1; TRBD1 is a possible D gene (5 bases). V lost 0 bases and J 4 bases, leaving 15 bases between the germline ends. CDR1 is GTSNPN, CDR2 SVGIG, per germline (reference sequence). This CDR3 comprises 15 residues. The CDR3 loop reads CAWSVYKGRITEAFF. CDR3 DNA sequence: TGTGCCTGGAGTGTTTATAAGGGGAGGATCACTGAAGCTTTCTTT. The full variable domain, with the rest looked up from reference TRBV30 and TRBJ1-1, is SQTIHQWPATLVQPVGSPLSLECTVEGTSNPNLYWYRQAAGRGLQLLFYSVGIGQISSEVPQNLSASRPQDRQFILSSKKLLLSDSGFYLCAWSVYKGRITEAFFGQGTRLTVV.